The 28 T cell receptor beta chains presented below share a single source sample, sequenced in a study of blood T cells in healthy people across ages. Together with a sample-barcoded 5' primer, a J-beta primer mix was included in a second PCR lasting roughly 6 to 12 cycles. MiXCR, run by TCRdb on the 5' RACE reads, gives a single entry per CDR3 protein. The profile shows 850,000 to 1,100,000 distinct CDR3 sequences, roughly two fifths of them singletons. The sequenced sample was blood. Every receptor here comes from a man aged 18 to 35 in good health.

The J gene is TRBJ2-5, the V gene TRBV7-9; 8 positions agree with TRBD1. The germline V gene has CDR1 SEHNR and CDR2 FQNEAQ (reference sequence). The CDR3 loop spans 15 amino acids. Trimming cost V 4 bases and J 11 bases; bases outside gene matches: 15. CDR3 protein: CASSSGTGLWDEQYF. The CDR3 region has the DNA TGTGCCAGCAGCTCCGGGACAGGCCTTTGGGATGAGCAGTACTTC.

The rearrangement links TRBV4-3 to TRBJ1-5; 9 nucleotides line up with TRBD1. Trimming removed 4 bases from V and 4 bases from J; junction bases left unmatched: 11. CDR1 is LGHNA and CDR2 is YSLEER in the germline V gene. CDR3 length: 17 amino acids. The CDR3 DNA is TGCGCCAGCAGCCTACACACAGGGGGACAGGGTAATCAGCCCCAGCATTTT. Protein: CASSLHTGGQGNQPQHF.

This clonotype was detected a few times. V is TRBV7-2 and J is TRBJ2-3, with a tentative D call TRBD2 (6 bases). Trimming took 5 bases from V and 5 from J, leaving 20 bases between them. The germline V gene encodes CDR1 SGHTA and CDR2 FQGNSA. The CDR3 has 16 residues. The CDR3 protein is CASSPGHTGGVDTQYF. The CDR3, as DNA: TGTGCCAGCAGCCCGGGGCACACCGGCGGGGTAGATACGCAGTATTTT.

This clonotype has a count of ten or more. The chain couples TRBV12-3 or TRBV12-4 to TRBJ2-1, with D possibly matching TRBD2 (6 bases). This CDR3 region has 15 residues. The V and J ends lost 5 bases and 1 base respectively, with 12 bases between them. Here the CDR3 reads CASSPRGNSYNEQFF. The CDR3 nucleotides read TGTGCCAGCAGTCCACGGGGGAATTCCTACAATGAGCAGTTCTTC.

The genes are TRBV27 and TRBJ1-1, with D possibly matching TRBD1 (5 bases). CDR3 length: 14 residues. V was clipped by 0 bases and J by 6 bases, with 11 bases between them. CDR1 and CDR2 (germline): MNHEY, SMNVEV (reference sequence). This CDR3 reads CASSLSLRGAEAFF. CDR3 sequence (DNA): TGTGCCAGCAGTTTATCGCTGAGGGGAGCTGAAGCTTTCTTT.

The chain employs TRBV9 and TRBJ1-6; TRBD1 is a possible D gene (6 bases). The germline gives CDR1 SGDLS, CDR2 YYNGEE. The CDR3 extends over 17 amino acids. V lost 3 bases and J 7 bases, leaving 20 bases between the germline ends. In DNA, the CDR3 is TGTGCCAGCAGCGGCTTTGGGGGCCCCACCATCAATTCACCCCTCCACTTT. Protein sequence: CASSGFGGPTINSPLHF.

The J gene is TRBJ2-1, the V gene TRBV20-1, with a weak D call TRBD2 (6 bases). Germline loops: CDR1 DFQATT, CDR2 SNEGSKA (reference sequence). Trimming pared 4 bases from V and 6 bases from J, leaving 13 bases between. The CDR3 contains 13 residues. The CDR3 DNA reads as TGCAGTGCTACTGCGGACTACCCCAATGAGCAGTTCTTC. It encodes CSATADYPNEQFF.

This clonotype was recorded a few times. V usage is TRBV5-1 and J usage is TRBJ2-7; a weak D match, TRBD1 (7 bases). The CDR3 spans 14 residues. The V end lost 2 bases, the J end lost 7 bases, and 16 bases lay between the germline ends. Germline V CDR1 and CDR2: SGHRS, YFSETQ. The CDR3 spells CASSFPGGGNEQYF. The CDR3 region has the DNA TGCGCCAGCAGCTTTCCCGGAGGGGGCAATGAGCAGTACTTC.

A remark on this clonotype: An end of the junction differs from the germline gene, which may be a read error. This sequence joins TRBV4-3 and TRBJ1-3, with D hard to call. CDR1 is LGHNA, CDR2 YSLEER, per germline. CDR3 length equals 15 residues. The CDR3 DNA follows: TGCGCCAGCAGCCAAGTCGGAGACTCTGGAAACGCCATATATTTT. This gives the protein CASSQVGDSGNAIYF.

As for this clonotype: This could be a read error, since a much larger clone is one nucleotide away. This chain joins TRBV5-1 and TRBJ2-3; weak D call: TRBD2 (6 bases). V was trimmed by 6 bases and J by 0 bases, leaving 14 bases between them. Germline assignment: CDR1 SGHRS and CDR2 YFSETQ. CDR3 size: 15 residues. The CDR3 is CASNSTGTSTDTQYF. In DNA, the CDR3 is TGCGCCAGCAACTCGACCGGGACTAGCACAGATACGCAGTATTTT.

Regarding this clonotype: One end of the junction is discordant with germline, which a read error may explain. This chain links TRBV6-5 with TRBJ2-1; unclear D gene. The germline V gene has CDR1 MNHEY and CDR2 SVGAGI. The length of the CDR3 is 14 residues. The CDR3 DNA sequence: TGTGCCAGCCGTTATAATTACGCCTACAATGAGCAGTTCTTC. This gives the protein CASRYNYAYNEQFF.

To note about this clonotype: The DNA is omitted, as the CDR3 cannot be located on it reliably, and the CDR3 follows TCRdb's listing. This chain connects TRBV11-2 to TRBJ1-2; the D call in the table, TRBD1, was not verified against the DNA. The germline V gene encodes CDR1 SGHAT and CDR2 FQNNGV. A total of 16 residues make up the CDR3, ends included. The CDR3 protein is CASSLAFGPGGTGYTF.

The rearrangement joins TRBV6-6 to TRBJ1-2, with TRBD1 as a possible D gene (5 bases). V was clipped by 0 bases and J by 3 bases, with 8 bases between them. The CDR3 has 14 residues. CDR1 is MNHNY, CDR2 SVGAGI, per germline (reference sequence). This CDR3 reads CASSYSGEDYGYTF. The CDR3, as DNA: TGTGCCAGCAGTTACTCAGGGGAGGACTATGGCTACACCTTC.

V gene TRBV11-1 combines with J gene TRBJ2-1, with 14 nucleotides matching TRBD2. The CDR3 extends over 21 amino acids. V shed 5 bases, J shed 4 bases, and the junction held 19 bases outside the gene matches. CDR1 SGHAT and CDR2 FQDESV come from the germline V gene (reference sequence). DNA for the CDR3: TGTGCCAGCAGCACCCGACCGACCTGGACTAGCGGGGGGAGTAGGTACAATGAGCAGTTCTTC. Translation: CASSTRPTWTSGGSRYNEQFF.

V and J are TRBV9 and TRBJ2-3, with TRBD2 matching 12 bases. Germline-derived CDR1 and CDR2 are SGDLS and YYNGEE. V was clipped by 4 bases and J by 3 bases; unmatched bases: 6. This CDR3 contains 16 residues. CDR3 sequence reads: CASSSLAGGPTDTQYF. In DNA form, the CDR3 reads TGTGCCAGCAGCTCCCTAGCGGGGGGGCCGACAGATACGCAGTATTTT.

This chain uses TRBV9 with TRBJ2-7, with 9 nucleotides matching TRBD1. J lost 1 base, V lost 3 bases, and 23 bases had no gene match. The germline V gene encodes CDR1 SGDLS and CDR2 YYNGEE. The CDR3 spans 21 residues. DNA for the CDR3: TGTGCCAGCAGCGCAGGAGGACCGGGACAGGGTTTGGTGGGATCGTCCTACGAGCAGTACTTC. Protein sequence: CASSAGGPGQGLVGSSYEQYF.

This clonotype came up a few times. The chain carries TRBV6-5 and TRBJ1-6; unclear D gene. Germline V CDR1 and CDR2: MNHEY, SVGAGI. The CDR3 consists of 16 residues. Trimming removed 6 bases at V and 0 bases at J, with 12 bases between. CDR3 bases: TGTGCCAGCAGGACGTACCAAAGCTCCTATAATTCACCCCTCCACTTT. This gives the protein CASRTYQSSYNSPLHF.

The CDR3 loop is CSVVGGTEAFF. CDR3 sequence (DNA): TGCAGCGTTGTTGGTGGTACTGAAGCTTTCTTT. The rearrangement joins TRBV29-1 to TRBJ1-1; the D is unclear. V was shortened by 4 bases and J by 5 bases, with 8 bases between the two germline ends. Germline CDR1 and CDR2: SQVTM and ANQGSEA. This CDR3 comprises 11 residues.

This clonotype was detected only a few times. The chain is built from TRBV5-1 and TRBJ2-5, with 11 bases fitting TRBD2. This CDR3 has 16 residues. CDR1 and CDR2 (germline): SGHRS, YFSETQ. Germline trimming cut 7 bases from V and 2 bases from J; bases unmatched to any gene: 10. The CDR3 DNA sequence: TGCGCCAGCGCCGACGGGACTAGCGGAATTCAAGAGACCCAGTACTTC. Amino acids: CASADGTSGIQETQYF.

The chain uses TRBV28 and TRBJ2-7; 12 positions match TRBD2. CDR1 is MDHEN, CDR2 SYDVKM, per germline. The J segment lost 2 bases and the V segment lost 4 bases, leaving 9 bases of the junction unmatched. The CDR3 runs to 17 residues. The CDR3 bases are TGTGCCAGCAGTTCCAGACTAGCGGGGGAGAAAGCCTACGAGCAGTACTTC. Translated, it gives CASSSRLAGEKAYEQYF.

The V and J genes are TRBV2 and TRBJ1-2, with 7 nucleotides matching TRBD1. The CDR3 extends over 13 amino acids. Trimming at V came to 6 bases and at J to 2 bases, leaving 3 bases not matched to a gene. Germline-derived CDR1 and CDR2 are SNHLY and FYNNEI. The CDR3 DNA reads TGTGCCAGCAGCGGACAGGTGAACTATGGCTACACCTTC. Residues: CASSGQVNYGYTF.

The chain employs TRBV5-4 and TRBJ1-1; no clear D. This CDR3 has 17 amino acids. From germline, CDR1 is SGHNT and CDR2 YYREEE (reference sequence). Deletions cut 2 bases from V and 1 base from J, with 18 bases between. The CDR3 sequence is CASSFPPGTIPNTEAFF. The CDR3 DNA follows: TGTGCCAGCAGCTTCCCCCCAGGAACAATCCCGAACACTGAAGCTTTCTTT.

The chain has TRBV20-1 and TRBJ2-3; no clear D gene. Germline lookup yields CDR1 DFQATT and CDR2 SNEGSKA (reference sequence). The CDR3 runs 13 residues. V was cut by 4 bases and J by 0 bases, with 8 bases left in between. The CDR3 nucleotides are TGCAGTGCTAACGGAGATAGCACAGATACGCAGTATTTT. Translation gives CSANGDSTDTQYF.

The gene calls are TRBV20-1 and TRBJ2-4; weak D call: TRBD1 (6 bases). CDR3 length: 14 residues. Per germline, CDR1 DFQATT and CDR2 SNEGSKA (reference sequence). Between the trimmed V and J ends, which lost 1 base and 2 bases, there was a span of 9 bases. CDR3 residues: CSARVRGSKNIQYF. The CDR3 DNA sequence: TGCAGTGCTAGAGTTAGGGGGTCCAAAAACATTCAGTACTTC.

The CDR3 loop reads CASSFGGSNEQFF. CDR3 DNA: TGTGCCAGCAGCTTCGGCGGTAGCAATGAGCAGTTCTTC. This chain links TRBV7-2 with TRBJ2-1; D call uncertain. V gave up 3 bases and J gave up 6 bases, with 9 bases separating them. Germline CDR1 is SGHTA and CDR2 is FQGNSA. The CDR3 contains 13 residues.

This clonotype turned up a few times. V is TRBV13 and J is TRBJ2-7, with D tentatively TRBD1 (6 bases). CDR3 size: 15 residues. V lost 5 bases to trimming and J lost 0 bases, with 14 bases between them. CDR1 and CDR2 (germline): PRHDT, FYEKMQ (reference sequence). The CDR3 DNA is TGTGCCAGCAGCATAACAGGGACCAGCTCCTACGAGCAGTACTTC. Encoded protein: CASSITGTSSYEQYF.

The chain links TRBV6-2 or TRBV6-3 to TRBJ1-5; D is undetermined. The germline V gene encodes CDR1 MNHEY and CDR2 SVGEGT. V shed 7 bases and J shed 2 bases, with 9 bases lying between them. CDR3 length: 13 residues. The CDR3 sequence is CASMPVGNQPQHF. CDR3 bases: TGTGCCAGCATGCCCGTGGGCAATCAGCCCCAGCATTTT.

The sample holds one count of this clonotype. This chain links TRBV3-1 with TRBJ2-2; D is uncertain. There are 14 residues in the CDR3. The germline gives CDR1 LGHDT, CDR2 YNNKEL (reference sequence). V lost 1 base to trimming and J lost 5 bases, with 8 bases between them. CDR3 DNA sequence: TGTGCCAGCAGCCAAGGCAGGCAAACCGGGGAGCTGTTTTTT. This gives the protein CASSQGRQTGELFF.